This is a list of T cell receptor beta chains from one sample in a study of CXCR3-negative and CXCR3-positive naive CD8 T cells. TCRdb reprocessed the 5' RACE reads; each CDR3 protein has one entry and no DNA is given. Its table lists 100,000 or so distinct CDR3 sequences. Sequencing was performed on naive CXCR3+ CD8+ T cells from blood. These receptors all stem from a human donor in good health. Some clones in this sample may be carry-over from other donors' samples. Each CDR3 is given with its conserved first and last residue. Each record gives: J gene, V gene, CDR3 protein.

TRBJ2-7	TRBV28	CASRFGQVNPYEQYF
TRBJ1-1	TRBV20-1	CSARPNTEAFF
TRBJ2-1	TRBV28	CASIGVYNEQFF
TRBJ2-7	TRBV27	CASGGQENEQYF
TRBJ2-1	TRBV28	CASTEVAGSAYNEQFF
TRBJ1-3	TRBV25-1	CASSETRDRGPGNTIYF
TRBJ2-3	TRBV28	CASSSSGRTDTQYF
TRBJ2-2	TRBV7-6	CASSLGAAGLAGMNTGELFF
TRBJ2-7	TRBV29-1	CSVAKGDRLDEQYF
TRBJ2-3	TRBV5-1	CASSKTWAGELEDTQYF
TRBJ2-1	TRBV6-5	CASCPGGLNEQFF
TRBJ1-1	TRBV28	CASRLMGGINTEAFF
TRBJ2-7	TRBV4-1	CASSQDLWSSLGLYEQYF
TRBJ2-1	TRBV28	CASSLRAGFGIYNEQFF
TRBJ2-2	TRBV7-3	CASSLWLAGVGGELFF
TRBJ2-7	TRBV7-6	CASSLGPDYEQYF
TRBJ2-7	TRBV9	CASSPTSGTHYEQYF
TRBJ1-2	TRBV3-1	CASSQDLEDYGYTF
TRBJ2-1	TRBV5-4	CASSILRDSYNEQFF
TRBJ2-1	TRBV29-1	CSVEGRGSSSYNEQFF
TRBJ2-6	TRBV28	CASRSLAGVWSGANVLTF
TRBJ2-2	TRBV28	CASSRELAGGVGELFF
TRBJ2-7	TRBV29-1	CSVEGSASESYEQYF
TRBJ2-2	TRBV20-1	CSARDPYYTGELFF
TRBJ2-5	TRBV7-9	CASSARYEETQYF
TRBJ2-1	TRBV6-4	CASSPGTSGGNEQFF
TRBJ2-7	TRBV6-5	CASSYARGTASYEQYF
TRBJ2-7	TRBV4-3	CASSQGQGIYEQYF
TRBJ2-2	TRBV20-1	CSASEPTGGRTGELFF
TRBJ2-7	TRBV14	CASSQSEGQGPSYEQYF
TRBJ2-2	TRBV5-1	CASSFQGSGTGELFF
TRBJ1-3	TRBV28	CASSFITGLNGNTIYF
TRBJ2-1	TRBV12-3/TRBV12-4	CASQTSQYNEQFF
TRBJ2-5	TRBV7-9	CASTIGGYQETQYF
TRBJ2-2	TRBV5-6	CASSLDRALGELFF
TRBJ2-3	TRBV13	CASSSRTATSTDTQYF
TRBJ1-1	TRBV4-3	CASSQGPGSGTEAFF
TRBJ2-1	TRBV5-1	CASSYPSGSIQGLREYNEQFF
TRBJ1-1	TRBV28	CASSLSSDRGNTEAFF
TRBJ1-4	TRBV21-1	CASSIPGDGEKLFF
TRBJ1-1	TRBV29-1	CSVEGDTGYPEAFF
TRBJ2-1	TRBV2	CASSEVGGLGGFF
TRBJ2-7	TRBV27	CASSRDSTYEQYF
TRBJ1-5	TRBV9	CASSSRSNQPQHF
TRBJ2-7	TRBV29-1	CSVYFGSYEQYF
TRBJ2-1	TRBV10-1	CASSDGVAGGYNEQFF
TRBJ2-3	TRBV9	CASSVVGQFTDTQYF
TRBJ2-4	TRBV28	CASSSDPDQYF
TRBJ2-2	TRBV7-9	CASSQPQGNTGELFF
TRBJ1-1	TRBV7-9	CASSLYVDTEAFF
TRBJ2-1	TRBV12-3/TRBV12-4	CASNPLGARFYNEQFF
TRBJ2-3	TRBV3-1	CASSQGKKTGWADTQYF
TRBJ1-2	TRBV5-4	CASSFGGAAYGYTF
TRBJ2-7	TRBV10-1	CAIPRDGAYEQYF
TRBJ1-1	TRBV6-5	CASSRGWDRNTEAFF
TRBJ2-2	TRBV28	CASSLLAIANTGELFF
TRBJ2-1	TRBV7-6	CASSLERSSYNEQFF
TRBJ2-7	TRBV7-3	CASSIDGGDPEQYF